A single sample gave rise to the 5 T cell receptor beta chains below, sequenced in a study of blood T cell repertoires in COVID-19. The method was immunoSEQ multiplex PCR; TCRdb's version includes in-frame clones alone and lacks a portion of them. The sample lists roughly 280,000 clones; over 75% were seen once. The sample taken for sequencing was PBMCs or T cells enriched from blood (not recorded which). The receptors come from a woman younger than 35 who had recovered from COVID-19.

The chain employs TRBV5-5 and TRBJ1-2, with D possibly being TRBD1 (5 bases). The CDR3 runs 16 residues. The germline V gene has CDR1 SGHKS and CDR2 YYEKEE (reference sequence). The V and J ends lost 2 bases and 0 bases respectively, with 14 bases between them. The CDR3 region has the DNA TGTGCCAGCAGCTTAGGGAACGACAGTCCTAACTATGGCTACACCTTC. Protein sequence: CASSLGNDSPNYGYTF.

This chain joins TRBV6-5 and TRBJ1-4; TRBD1 is a possible D gene (6 bases). Trimming cost V 5 bases and J 8 bases, with 15 bases left between them. The CDR3 is 14 amino acids. CDR1 and CDR2 from the germline V gene are MNHEY and SVGAGI. The CDR3 coding sequence is TGTGCCAGCAGTCCCGGGGGGGCGGGGGAAAAACTGTTTTTT. It specifies CASSPGGAGEKLFF.

This clone was counted between two and nine times. The chain uses TRBV5-4 and TRBJ1-1, with 7 positions matching TRBD1. Germline CDR1 reads SGHNT; CDR2 reads YYREEE (reference sequence). This CDR3 region has 12 residues. The junction had 4 bases not matched to a gene; V was cut back by 0 bases and J by 11 bases. Here the CDR3 DNA reads TGTGCCAGCAGCTTGGGACAGGGCGGGGCTTTCTTT. It specifies CASSLGQGGAFF.

The genes are TRBV28 and TRBJ1-3; TRBD1 matches at 12 bases. The J segment lost 9 bases and the V segment lost 11 bases, leaving 20 bases of the junction unmatched. The CDR3 loop spans 17 amino acids. Germline-derived CDR1 and CDR2 are MDHEN and SYDVKM. As DNA, the CDR3 is TGTGCCCTTACCCCCCCACCGGGACAGGGGGCTGAGAGCACCATATATTTT. This translates into CALTPPPGQGAESTIYF.

The rearrangement links TRBV11-2 to TRBJ2-7; 7 positions agree with TRBD1. CDR3 length: 14 residues. With 2 bases clipped from V and 4 bases from J, the junction kept 5 bases outside the gene matches. In germline, CDR1 is SGHAT, CDR2 FQNNGV. The CDR3 DNA sequence: TGTGCCAGCAGCTTATCGGTCAGGGGGTACGAGCAGTACTTC. As protein: CASSLSVRGYEQYF.